The clone carrying this TCR beta chain was recorded once. What it binds is not known. The record originates from a study of T cell repertoires in cytomegalovirus infection. Study-wide background: Indications of both CMV infection and matching HLA type were provided by public TCR beta signatures.

Trimming left V 5 bases short and J 4 bases short, with 6 bases between. This CDR3 is built from 11 residues. From germline, CDR1 is LNHDA and CDR2 SQIVND (reference sequence). TCRdb redid the calling of the reads with MiXCR, one entry per CDR3 protein. This table holds roughly 78,000 distinct CDR3 sequences, around 42% found once. The sequence came from a human donor in good health (CMV status not recorded). Some clones in this sample may be carry-over from other donors' samples. The sequenced sample was CD8+ T cells from cultured PBMCs, obtained from culture after CMV antigen stimulation. The chain joins TRBV19 to TRBJ2-7, with D hard to call. CDR3 coding DNA: TGTGCCAGTAGTGTCGGGTACGAGCAGTACTTC. This sequence encodes CASSVGYEQYF.